This record concerns one T cell receptor (beta chain) sequence. This sample stems from a study of blood T cell repertoires in COVID-19. Turning to the study itself: COVID-19 samples, acute and convalescent, were from the United States, Italy and Spain. From T cells, B-cell-depleted T cells, or PBMCs came the material, which was cDNA or gDNA.

Germline V gene lookup returns CDR1 MNHEY and CDR2 SMNVEV (reference sequence). V lost 4 bases to trimming and J lost 0 bases; unmatched junction nucleotides: 5. CDR3 length: 16 amino acids. Authors' processing steps: The authors estimated nucleated cell counts from reference gene primer amplification. TCRdb keeps only in-frame clones here, not all; method: immunoSEQ multiplex PCR. Clone size and the V and J calls come from that table; the DNA yielded D and trimming. Of around 170,000 clones listed, about 85% were seen once; the top ten hold under 30%. The rearrangement links TRBV27 to TRBJ2-1; 8 bases fit TRBD1. Source material: peripheral blood. The sequence was collected from a man between 60 and 75 years old with acute or convalescent COVID-19. Written as DNA, the CDR3 is TGTGCCAGCAGTTCAGACAGGGGTAACTCCTACAATGAGCAGTTCTTC. This translates into CASSSDRGNSYNEQFF.